One and the same sample provided the 25 T cell receptor beta chains below, sequenced in a study of cytomegalovirus exposure and HLA in healthy donors. In the PCR, 60 Vbeta and 13 Jbeta primers were used. Profiled with immunoSEQ multiplex PCR; TCRdb holds only in-frame clones, not every one. This sample has approximately 100,000 clones, with 70% to 80% found just once. Sequenced: PBMCs. These TCRs come from a woman aged 18-30 years in good health and CMV-seropositive.

This clone was found a few times. The chain recombines TRBV27 with TRBJ1-2; 8 bases are shared with TRBD1. The CDR3 runs 14 residues. The germline CDR1 and CDR2 sequences are MNHEY and SMNVEV (reference sequence). Trimming took 5 bases from V and 6 from J; bases not matched to a gene: 8. CDR3 in DNA: TGTGCCAGCAGTCCAACGGACAGGGCGGATGGCTACACCTTC. Its translation is CASSPTDRADGYTF.

This sequence joins TRBV30 and TRBJ2-1; TRBD2 aligns across 12 bases. Germline values: CDR1 GTSNPN, CDR2 SVGIG (reference sequence). V dropped 2 bases and J dropped 0; count of bases not matched to a gene: 2. The CDR3 runs 16 residues. CDR3 bases: TGTGCCTGGAGTCCGACTAGCGGGGGCTCCTACAATGAGCAGTTCTTC. As protein: CAWSPTSGGSYNEQFF.

This clone came up a few times. The V and J genes are TRBV6-6 and TRBJ2-6; 7 nucleotides match TRBD1. The CDR3 covers 16 residues. Trimming cost V 6 bases and J 0 bases; bases outside gene matches: 5. Germline V CDR1 and CDR2: MNHNY, SVGAGI (reference sequence). The CDR3 loop reads CASRGTDISGANVLTF. CDR3 bases: TGTGCCAGCAGAGGGACAGACATCTCTGGGGCCAACGTCCTGACTTTC.

The chain links TRBV29-1 to TRBJ1-2; TRBD1 matches at 10 bases. CDR3 length: 16 residues. Germline-derived CDR1 and CDR2 are SQVTM and ANQGSEA. J gave up 6 bases and V 5 bases, and 15 bases lay outside the gene matches. CDR3 loop: CSVRKPGTGAENGYTF. For the CDR3, the DNA is TGCAGCGTTCGTAAGCCCGGGACAGGGGCCGAAAATGGCTACACCTTC.

The chain couples TRBV5-1 to TRBJ1-2, with D unresolved. This CDR3 spans 14 amino acids. The germline CDR1 and CDR2 sequences are SGHRS and YFSETQ. Deletions cut 0 bases from V and 4 bases from J, with 10 bases between. The DNA of the CDR3 is TGCGCCAGCAGCTTGGAGTCGACTAGCTATGGCTACACCTTC. Protein: CASSLESTSYGYTF.

This chain joins TRBV29-1 and TRBJ1-5; a possible D gene is TRBD1 (6 bases). CDR3 length equals 14 residues. Germline values: CDR1 SQVTM, CDR2 ANQGSEA. Deletions cut 4 bases from V and 0 bases from J, with 10 bases between. The CDR3 DNA reads as TGCAGCGTTGTGGCAGGGGATAGCAATCAGCCCCAGCATTTT. The encoded protein is CSVVAGDSNQPQHF.

V gene TRBV27 combines with J gene TRBJ2-5; 12 bases line up with TRBD2. With V trimmed by 2 bases and J by 3 bases, 7 bases remained unmatched. Looked up from germline, CDR1 is MNHEY and CDR2 is SMNVEV (reference sequence). CDR3 length: 17 amino acids. The CDR3 DNA is TGTGCCAGCAGTTTACTAGCGGGAGGGCCAGGAGAAGAGACCCAGTACTTC. Translation gives CASSLLAGGPGEETQYF.

V and J are TRBV7-9 and TRBJ1-2; D may be TRBD1 (6 bases). The ends were cut back, 6 bases at V and 3 bases at J, with 17 bases in the middle. The CDR3 sequence is 15 residues long. From germline, CDR1 is SEHNR and CDR2 FQNEAQ (reference sequence). This CDR3 reads CASSSGQSGYYGYTF. The CDR3 region has the DNA TGTGCCAGCAGTTCCGGACAGAGTGGCTACTATGGCTACACCTTC.

The chain recombines TRBV4-2 with TRBJ1-1; TRBD1 agrees at 7 bases. Germline trimming cut 5 bases from V and 1 base from J; bases unmatched to any gene: 4. The CDR3 has 14 amino acids. The germline gives CDR1 LGHNA, CDR2 YNFKEQ. CDR3 residues: CASSNRGPNTEAFF. For the CDR3, the DNA is TGTGCCAGCAGCAACAGGGGTCCGAACACTGAAGCTTTCTTT.

This clone came up a few times. The CDR3 reads CASSSSDRGHEQYF. In DNA form, the CDR3 reads TGTGCCAGCAGCTCGTCGGACAGGGGCCACGAGCAGTACTTC. The V call is TRBV7-9, the J call TRBJ2-7, with 9 bases that match TRBD1. The CDR3 extends over 14 amino acids. Unmatched junction bases numbered 6, after V lost 4 bases and J lost 5 bases. Germline assignment: CDR1 SEHNR and CDR2 FQNEAQ (reference sequence).

This sequence joins TRBV2 and TRBJ2-5; TRBD2 matches at 8 bases. The CDR3 spans 15 residues. J lost 5 bases, V lost 1 base, and 6 bases had no gene match. The germline V gene encodes CDR1 SNHLY and CDR2 FYNNEI. The DNA of the CDR3 is TGTGCCAGCAGTGAAGAGGCGGGAGGAGGGGAGACCCAGTACTTC. Translating gives CASSEEAGGGETQYF.

This chain links TRBV9 with TRBJ2-1; a possible D gene is TRBD2 (5 bases). CDR3 size: 17 residues. V was trimmed by 2 bases and J by 0 bases, leaving 15 bases between them. Germline V gives CDR1 SGDLS, CDR2 YYNGEE. The CDR3 sequence is CASSVESGSSSYNEQFF. The CDR3 DNA is TGTGCCAGCAGCGTTGAAAGTGGGAGTAGCTCCTACAATGAGCAGTTCTTC.

A few counts support this clone. The chain joins TRBV29-1 to TRBJ2-3; 10 nucleotides align to TRBD2. The CDR3 spans 13 residues. Germline trimming cut 4 bases from V and 4 bases from J; bases unmatched to any gene: 2. Germline V lookup: CDR1 SQVTM, CDR2 ANQGSEA. In DNA form, the CDR3 reads TGCAGCGTTGCTAGCGGGAGCGCAGATACGCAGTATTTT. This codes for CSVASGSADTQYF.

The chain is built from TRBV28 and TRBJ2-1; TRBD2 agrees at 7 bases. Per germline, CDR1 MDHEN and CDR2 SYDVKM. There are 15 residues in the CDR3. J lost 4 bases, V lost 7 bases, and 10 bases had no gene match. This CDR3 reads CASTPRGVGYNEQFF. CDR3 coding DNA: TGTGCCAGCACTCCCCGGGGGGTTGGGTACAATGAGCAGTTCTTC.

The chain recombines TRBV4-3 with TRBJ2-3, with no clear D. V was cut by 7 bases and J by 4 bases, with 21 bases left in between. The CDR3 sequence is 16 residues long. Germline V gene data show CDR1 as LGHNA and CDR2 as YSLEER. The CDR3 DNA follows: TGCGCCAGCACCTCCGAATGGCGGAAATGGGCAGATACGCAGTATTTT. Amino acid sequence: CASTSEWRKWADTQYF.

V and J are TRBV5-1 and TRBJ2-3; 9 bases fit TRBD1. V shed 3 bases, J shed 6 bases, and the junction held 17 bases outside the gene matches. Germline CDR1 is SGHRS and CDR2 is YFSETQ. This CDR3 has 18 amino acids. CDR3 sequence reads: CASSSGNAGTGFSDTQYF. For the CDR3, the DNA is TGCGCCAGCAGCTCTGGGAATGCCGGGACAGGGTTCTCGGATACGCAGTATTTT.

The chain links TRBV6-5 to TRBJ1-2; unclear D gene. V lost 10 bases to trimming and J lost 8 bases, with 23 bases between them. The CDR3 covers 14 residues. Germline V CDR1 and CDR2: MNHEY, SVGAGI. CDR3 bases: TGTGCCACCACACGGGGAAGGGCCCTCTGGGGCTACACCTTC. Amino acid sequence: CATTRGRALWGYTF.

The gene calls are TRBV9 and TRBJ1-2, with TRBD1 identical over 8 bases. This CDR3 spans 14 amino acids. The V gene's germline CDR1 is SGDLS and CDR2 YYNGEE. V shed 4 bases, J shed 7 bases, and the junction held 9 bases outside the gene matches. CDR3 DNA: TGTGCCAGCAGCCCTCGGGACAGGACTGCTGGCTACACCTTC. Its protein product is CASSPRDRTAGYTF. Looking up the rest from reference TRBV9 and TRBJ1-2 gives the full variable domain: DSGVTQTPKHLITATGQRVTLRCSPRSGDLSVYWYQQSLDQGLQFLIQYYNGEERAKGNILERFSAQQFPDLHSELNLSSLELGDSALYFCASSPRDRTAGYTFGSGTRLTVV.

This chain joins TRBV6-1 and TRBJ1-5, with TRBD1 as a possible D gene (5 bases). Per the germline V gene, CDR1 is MNHNS and CDR2 is SASEGT. The CDR3 loop spans 13 amino acids. Trimming stripped 2 bases from V and 9 bases from J, with 11 bases between. CDR3 region: CASSETGGRPQHF. The CDR3 DNA follows: TGTGCCAGCAGTGAAACGGGGGGTAGGCCCCAGCATTTT.

The chain combines TRBV2 with TRBJ2-7; a possible D gene is TRBD2 (5 bases). There are 11 residues in the CDR3. CDR1 and CDR2 (germline): SNHLY, FYNNEI. Trimming removed 5 bases at V and 6 bases at J, with 8 bases between. This CDR3 is CASSQEAEQYF. The CDR3 DNA sequence: TGTGCCAGCAGTCAGGAGGCCGAGCAGTACTTC.

Note on this clone: Other nucleotide sequences in the sample specify the same CDR3. The J gene is TRBJ2-4, the V gene TRBV6-5, with TRBD1 matching over 8 bases. The CDR3 covers 15 residues. The germline CDR1 and CDR2 sequences are MNHEY and SVGAGI. V gave up 5 bases and J gave up 1 base; unmatched junction bases: 4. In DNA form, the CDR3 reads TGTGCCAGCAGTACCGGGGACAGGGCCAAAAACATTCAGTACTTC. Translation gives CASSTGDRAKNIQYF.

This sequence joins TRBV10-3 and TRBJ2-7, with TRBD1 matching 10 bases. This CDR3 comprises 16 residues. From germline, CDR1 is ENHRY and CDR2 SYGVKD. V gave up 1 base and J gave up 2 bases; unmatched junction bases: 5. CDR3 coding DNA: TGTGCCATCAGTGAGTGGATCGGACAGGGGGCCTACGAGCAGTACTTC. Protein sequence: CAISEWIGQGAYEQYF.

The rearrangement uses TRBV6-6 and TRBJ1-2; D possibly corresponds to TRBD1 (6 bases). CDR3 size: 13 residues. Germline values: CDR1 MNHNY, CDR2 SVGAGI (reference sequence). The V and J ends lost 7 bases and 7 bases respectively, with 16 bases between them. This CDR3 reads CASIREGVFGYTF. In DNA form, the CDR3 reads TGTGCCAGCATTAGGGAGGGGGTCTTTGGCTACACCTTC.

This clone was counted between two and nine times. This chain uses TRBV18 with TRBJ2-1, with 10 bases lining up with TRBD2. Trimming removed 0 bases from V and 2 bases from J; junction bases left unmatched: 10. CDR3 length equals 19 residues. Per the germline V gene, CDR1 is KGHSH and CDR2 is LQKENI. The CDR3 is CASSPPLAGGRGAYNEQFF. CDR3 in DNA: TGTGCCAGCTCACCACCTTTAGCGGGAGGTAGGGGGGCCTACAATGAGCAGTTCTTC.

The rearrangement uses TRBV19 and TRBJ2-1; maybe TRBD2 (6 bases). Germline-derived CDR1 and CDR2 are LNHDA and SQIVND (reference sequence). V was pared by 5 bases and J by 3 bases, with 17 bases between. There are 16 residues in the CDR3. CDR3 nucleotide sequence: TGTGCCAGTAGTGGCGGGAATTTGGTGGGCTACAATGAGCAGTTCTTC. Its translation is CASSGGNLVGYNEQFF.